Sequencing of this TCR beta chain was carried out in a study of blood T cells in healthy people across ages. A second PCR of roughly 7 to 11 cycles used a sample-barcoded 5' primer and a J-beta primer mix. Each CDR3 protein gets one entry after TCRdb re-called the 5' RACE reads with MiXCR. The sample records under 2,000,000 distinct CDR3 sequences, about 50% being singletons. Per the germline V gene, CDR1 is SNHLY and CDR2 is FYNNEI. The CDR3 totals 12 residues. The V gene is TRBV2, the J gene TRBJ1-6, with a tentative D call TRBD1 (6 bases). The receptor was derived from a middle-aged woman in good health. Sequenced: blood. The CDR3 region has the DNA TGTGCTCGCGGCAGGGGTAATTCACCCCTCCACTTT. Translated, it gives CARGRGNSPLHF.